Listed below are T cell receptor beta chains from one sample, sequenced in a study of T cell repertoires in cytomegalovirus infection. Each CDR3 protein is one row after TCRdb ran MiXCR on the reads. The repertoire has approximately 500,000 distinct CDR3 sequences, around a third of them found once; the top ten carry about a sixth. What these receptors recognize is not known. The source was cultured PBMCs, collected from culture after CMV antigen stimulation. The origin of the receptors is a human donor in good health (CMV status not recorded). Some clones in this sample may be carry-over from other donors' samples. CDR3s include the opening cysteine and the closing phenylalanine or tryptophan. Each record gives: CDR3 DNA, CDR3 protein, D gene, CDR3 length, J gene, V gene, clone size. D genes are given only for firm matches. Rows give clone size only sometimes, using once, few, many, or a class for an expanded clone.

TGTGCCAGCAGTTCCCCGACAGGGTCTGCCTATGGCTACACCTTC | CASSSPTGSAYGYTF | TRBD1 | 15 | TRBJ1-2 | TRBV25-1 | .
TGTGCCACCAGCAGAGAGATAGGAGTAGGCGAAAAACTGTTTTTT | CATSREIGVGEKLFF | . | 15 | TRBJ1-4 | TRBV15 | few
TGTGCCACCAGTGATTTTAAACGCGGCGGGGGAGGCGATACGCAGTATTTT | CATSDFKRGGGGDTQYF | TRBD2 | 17 | TRBJ2-3 | TRBV24-1 | few
TGCGCCAGCAGCGAAGCCGGGACAGGACTATATGGCTACACCTTC | CASSEAGTGLYGYTF | TRBD1 | 15 | TRBJ1-2 | TRBV5-1 | .
TGTGCCAGCAGCCGAGGGACTAGCGGGGGCAATGAGCAGTTCTTC | CASSRGTSGGNEQFF | TRBD2 | 15 | TRBJ2-1 | TRBV3-1 | many
TGTGCCAGCAGCTTAGTAATCGGTGGCCAGGGTTCCTACAATGAGCAGTTCTTC | CASSLVIGGQGSYNEQFF | . | 18 | TRBJ2-1 | TRBV11-2 | few
TGTGCCAGCAGTTACTTCGGGACAGGGGACTACGAGCAGTACTTC | CASSYFGTGDYEQYF | TRBD1 | 15 | TRBJ2-7 | TRBV6-5 | .
TGTGCCAGCAGCTGGACAGGGGGATCCCAAGAGACCCAGTACTTC | CASSWTGGSQETQYF | TRBD1 | 15 | TRBJ2-5 | TRBV7-2 | .
TGCAGTGCTAGGTCACCCCCGGGACAGGGGATAACAGATACGCAGTATTTT | CSARSPPGQGITDTQYF | TRBD1 | 17 | TRBJ2-3 | TRBV20-1 | .
TGTGCCAGCAGTTACTCTTTGAGGGGGCGGTCCACAGATACGCAGTATTTT | CASSYSLRGRSTDTQYF | TRBD1 | 17 | TRBJ2-3 | TRBV6-1 | few
TGTGCCAGCAGGACGGACAGCCAAGATACGCAGTATTTT | CASRTDSQDTQYF | . | 13 | TRBJ2-3 | TRBV6-2/TRBV6-3 | once
TGCGCCAGCAGCCAAGATACACTCGCTCTTGGGCAGTTCTTC | CASSQDTLALGQFF | . | 14 | TRBJ2-1 | TRBV4-3 | .
TGTGCCAGCAGCCCTGAGGACAGCGCGAACACCGGGGAGCTGTTTTTT | CASSPEDSANTGELFF | . | 16 | TRBJ2-2 | TRBV7-9 | few
TGCAGTGCTAGAGCCGGGAGCTACACCGGGGAGCTGTTTTTT | CSARAGSYTGELFF | . | 14 | TRBJ2-2 | TRBV20-1 | .
TGTGCCAGCTGTAGGGGGCAAGGAGATACGCAGTATTTT | CASCRGQGDTQYF | TRBD1 | 13 | TRBJ2-3 | TRBV18 | once
TGTGCCAGCAGTTTAGAACAGGGATTGGGGGCCAACGTCCTGACTTTC | CASSLEQGLGANVLTF | . | 16 | TRBJ2-6 | TRBV12-3/TRBV12-4 | .
TGTGCCAGCAGTTTCCCAGCGGGGACGAACACCGGGGAGCTGTTTTTT | CASSFPAGTNTGELFF | TRBD2 | 16 | TRBJ2-2 | TRBV27 | few
TGTGCCAGCAGCCCCGCCTCGACAGGGGGGTCTAAAAACATTCAGTACTTC | CASSPASTGGSKNIQYF | TRBD1 | 17 | TRBJ2-4 | TRBV4-2 | .
TGTGCCAGCAGTCTTCGAAGACTAGCGGGGGTCAGCTCCTACAATGAGCAGTTCTTC | CASSLRRLAGVSSYNEQFF | TRBD2 | 19 | TRBJ2-1 | TRBV27 | .
TGCAGTGCTGGCAGGGATGAAAAACTGTTTTTT | CSAGRDEKLFF | . | 11 | TRBJ1-4 | TRBV20-1 | .
TGCGCCAGCAGCTTTCGACTAGCGGGAGAAGGGAATGAGCAGTTCTTC | CASSFRLAGEGNEQFF | TRBD2 | 16 | TRBJ2-1 | TRBV5-1 | few
TGCAGCGTTGCCCCGGGGACTGGGGCCAACGTCCTGACTTTC | CSVAPGTGANVLTF | . | 14 | TRBJ2-6 | TRBV29-1 | .
TGTGCCAGCAGTGCGGGGACGGATACGCAGTATTTT | CASSAGTDTQYF | . | 12 | TRBJ2-3 | TRBV12-3/TRBV12-4 | few
TGTGCCAGCAGGGGAGGGACATCTGGCTACGAGCAGTACTTC | CASRGGTSGYEQYF | . | 14 | TRBJ2-7 | TRBV7-2 | .
TGCGCCAGCAGCCAAGGCGCAGGGAACTCCTACGAGCAGTACTTC | CASSQGAGNSYEQYF | . | 15 | TRBJ2-7 | TRBV4-1 | few
TGTGCCAGCAGTAGGGCAGGGGGCCCCCTCGAGCAGTACTTC | CASSRAGGPLEQYF | TRBD1 | 14 | TRBJ2-7 | TRBV27 | .
TGTGCCAGTCGACCCGGGACTTACCACAATGAGCAGTTCTTC | CASRPGTYHNEQFF | . | 14 | TRBJ2-1 | TRBV19 | .
TGTGCCAGCAGCCAAGAGCGAAACACTGAAGCTTTCTTT | CASSQERNTEAFF | . | 13 | TRBJ1-1 | TRBV4-2 | .
TGTGCCAGCAGCTTGGGGGGGCAGGGTAGCCAAGAGACCCAGTACTTC | CASSLGGQGSQETQYF | . | 16 | TRBJ2-5 | TRBV5-4 | .
TGTGCCAGTAGTATTGTTTGGGAAGGGGGAAATCAGCCCCAGCATTTT | CASSIVWEGGNQPQHF | . | 16 | TRBJ1-5 | TRBV19 | few
TGTGCCATCAGTGCAGAGGGCTCCTACAATGAGCAGTTCTTC | CAISAEGSYNEQFF | . | 14 | TRBJ2-1 | TRBV10-3 | .
TGCAGCGCGGACACGCATACTAACTATGGCTACACCTTC | CSADTHTNYGYTF | . | 13 | TRBJ1-2 | TRBV29-1 | .
TGCGCCAGCAGCCAAGAATACCGGTCTGGGGCCAACGTCCTGACTTTC | CASSQEYRSGANVLTF | . | 16 | TRBJ2-6 | TRBV4-3 | .
TGTGCCAGCAGCGTCCCGACTGGGGATACGCAGTATTTT | CASSVPTGDTQYF | . | 13 | TRBJ2-3 | TRBV5-5 | once
TGTGCCAGCAGTTCAGGGAGGGTGGACTATGGCTACACCTTC | CASSSGRVDYGYTF | . | 14 | TRBJ1-2 | TRBV12-3/TRBV12-4 | few
TGTGCCAGCAGTGCCGGGCGGGGGCCAGTTGTGAACACTGAAGCTTTCTTT | CASSAGRGPVVNTEAFF | . | 17 | TRBJ1-1 | TRBV6-5 | .
TGTGCCAGCAGTTACTTGGCCCCCGGGAATGAGCAGTTCTTC | CASSYLAPGNEQFF | . | 14 | TRBJ2-1 | TRBV6-2/TRBV6-3 | .
TGCAGTGCTAGGGGACTTAGCGGGGAACTCACAGATACGCAGTATTTT | CSARGLSGELTDTQYF | TRBD2 | 16 | TRBJ2-3 | TRBV20-1 | .
TGTGCCAGCAGTCGGGACAATCAACATTTACTAGCTTTCTTT | CASSRDNQHLLAFF | . | 14 | TRBJ1-1 | TRBV12-3/TRBV12-4 | few
TGTGCCAGCAGCCCTTCTCGGGATAACGGGGAGCTGTTTTTT | CASSPSRDNGELFF | . | 14 | TRBJ2-2 | TRBV7-3 | many
TGTGCCAGTAGTGCCTGGGACCGAGACACTGAAGCTTTCTTT | CASSAWDRDTEAFF | . | 14 | TRBJ1-1 | TRBV19 | few
TGTGCCAGCAGTTTAGCGGGGACCGTACCCTATGGCTACACCTTC | CASSLAGTVPYGYTF | . | 15 | TRBJ1-2 | TRBV28 | .
TGTGCCAGCAGTTTAAGGAGGGGGGCTAATACGCAGTATTTT | CASSLRRGANTQYF | . | 14 | TRBJ2-3 | TRBV27 | .
TGTGCCGCACTCAGGACAGGGAGGAACACTGAAGCTTTCTTT | CAALRTGRNTEAFF | TRBD1 | 14 | TRBJ1-1 | TRBV6-1 | .
TGTGCCAGCAGCCTAGACTGGCATGAGCAGTTCTTC | CASSLDWHEQFF | . | 12 | TRBJ2-1 | TRBV7-2 | few
TGTGCCAGTAGTCCCCTTGCGGGACAGGGGAATGAGCAGTTCTTC | CASSPLAGQGNEQFF | TRBD1 | 15 | TRBJ2-1 | TRBV19 | .
TGTGCCAGCAGCTTGGGCGCGGGAGGACCTCTTGTTATAAATGAGCAGTTCTTC | CASSLGAGGPLVINEQFF | TRBD2 | 18 | TRBJ2-1 | TRBV5-6 | .
TGTGCCAGCAGCCGGAGCTCCTACGAGCAGTACTTC | CASSRSSYEQYF | . | 12 | TRBJ2-7 | TRBV7-2 | many
TGCGCCAGCAGCCACCCAACCTTGACTAGCAGGCACAATGAGCAGTTCTTC | CASSHPTLTSRHNEQFF | TRBD2 | 17 | TRBJ2-1 | TRBV4-3 | .
TGTGCCACCAGCAGAGAAACCAGGGGGCCCTACAATGAGCAGTTCTTC | CATSRETRGPYNEQFF | TRBD1 | 16 | TRBJ2-1 | TRBV15 | few